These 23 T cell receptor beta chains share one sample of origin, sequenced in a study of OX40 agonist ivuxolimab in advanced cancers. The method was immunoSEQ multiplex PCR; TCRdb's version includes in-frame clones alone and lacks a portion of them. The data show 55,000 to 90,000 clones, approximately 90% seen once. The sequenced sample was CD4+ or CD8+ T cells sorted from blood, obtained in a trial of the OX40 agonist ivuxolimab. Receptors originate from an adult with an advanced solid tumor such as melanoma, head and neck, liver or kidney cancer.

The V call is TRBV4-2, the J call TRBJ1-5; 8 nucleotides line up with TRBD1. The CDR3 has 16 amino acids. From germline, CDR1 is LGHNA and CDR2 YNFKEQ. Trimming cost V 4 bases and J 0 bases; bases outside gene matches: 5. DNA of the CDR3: TGTGCCAGCAGCCCTTCGGGACAGGTTAGCAATCAGCCCCAGCATTTT. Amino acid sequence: CASSPSGQVSNQPQHF.

CDR3 nucleotides: TGTGCCAGCAGCTTATCAGGGCGAAGCTCCTACGAGCAGTACTTC. As protein: CASSLSGRSSYEQYF. The chain has TRBV11-3 and TRBJ2-5; TRBD1 is a possible D gene (5 bases). The DNA end is more similar to TRBJ2-7, so the J call may be wrong. The CDR3 spans 15 residues. In germline, CDR1 is SGHNT, CDR2 YENEEA.

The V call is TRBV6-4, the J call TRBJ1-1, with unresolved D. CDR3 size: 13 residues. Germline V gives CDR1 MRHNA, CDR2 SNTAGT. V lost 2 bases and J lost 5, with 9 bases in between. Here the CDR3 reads CASSDARGTEAFF. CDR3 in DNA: TGTGCCAGCAGTGACGCGAGAGGAACTGAAGCTTTCTTT.

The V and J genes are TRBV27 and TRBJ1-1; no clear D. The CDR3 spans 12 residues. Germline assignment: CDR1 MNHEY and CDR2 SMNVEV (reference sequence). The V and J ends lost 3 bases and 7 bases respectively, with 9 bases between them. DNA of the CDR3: TGTGCCAGCAGTTTCCTACGAGGTGAAGCTTTCTTT. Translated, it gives CASSFLRGEAFF.

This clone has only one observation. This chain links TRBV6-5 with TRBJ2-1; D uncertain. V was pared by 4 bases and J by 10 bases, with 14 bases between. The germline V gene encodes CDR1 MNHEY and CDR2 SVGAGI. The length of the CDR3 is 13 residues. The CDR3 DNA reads TGTGCCAGCAGTTCCCTTACACGAGACGAGCAGTTCTTC. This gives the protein CASSSLTRDEQFF.

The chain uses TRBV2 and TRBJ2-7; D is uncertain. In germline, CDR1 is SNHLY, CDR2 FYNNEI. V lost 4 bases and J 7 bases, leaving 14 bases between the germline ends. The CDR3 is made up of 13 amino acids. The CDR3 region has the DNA TGTGCCAGCAGTGTGAACGTTGAGGAGGAGCAGTACTTC. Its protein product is CASSVNVEEEQYF.

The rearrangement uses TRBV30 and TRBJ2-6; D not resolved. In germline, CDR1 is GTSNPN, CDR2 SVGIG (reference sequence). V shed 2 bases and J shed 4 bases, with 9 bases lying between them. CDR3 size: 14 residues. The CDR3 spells CAWSSVAGANVLTF. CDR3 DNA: TGTGCCTGGAGTTCGGTCGCAGGGGCCAACGTCCTGACTTTC.

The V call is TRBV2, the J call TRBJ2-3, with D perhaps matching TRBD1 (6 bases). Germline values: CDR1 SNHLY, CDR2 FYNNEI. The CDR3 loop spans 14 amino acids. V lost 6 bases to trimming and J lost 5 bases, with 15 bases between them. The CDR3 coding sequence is TGTGCCAGCAGCGGTCAGGGGCAGGGAGATACGCAGTATTTT. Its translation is CASSGQGQGDTQYF.

The CDR3 sequence: CAKGPRNQPQHF. The CDR3 bases are TGTGCCAAAGGACCGAGAAATCAGCCCCAGCATTTT. The V and J genes are TRBV2 and TRBJ1-5; D unresolved. V was pared by 10 bases and J by 4 bases, with 11 bases between. This CDR3 is 12 amino acids long. The germline gives CDR1 SNHLY, CDR2 FYNNEI.

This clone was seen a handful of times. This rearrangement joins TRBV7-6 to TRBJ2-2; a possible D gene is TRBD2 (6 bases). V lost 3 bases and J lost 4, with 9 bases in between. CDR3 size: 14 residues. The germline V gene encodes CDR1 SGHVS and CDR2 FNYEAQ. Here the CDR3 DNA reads TGTGCCAGCAGCTTCGGGGGTAGCACCGGGGAGCTGTTTTTT. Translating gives CASSFGGSTGELFF.

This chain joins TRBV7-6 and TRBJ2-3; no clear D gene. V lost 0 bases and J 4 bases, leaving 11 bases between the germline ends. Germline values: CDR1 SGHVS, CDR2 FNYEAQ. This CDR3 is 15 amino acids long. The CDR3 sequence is CASSLASRWADTQYF. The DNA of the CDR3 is TGTGCCAGCAGCTTAGCGTCTCGGTGGGCAGATACGCAGTATTTT.

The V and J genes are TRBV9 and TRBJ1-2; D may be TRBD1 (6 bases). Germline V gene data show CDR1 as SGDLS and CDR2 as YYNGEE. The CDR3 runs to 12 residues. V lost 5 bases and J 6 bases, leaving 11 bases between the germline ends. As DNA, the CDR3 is TGTGCCAGCAGGCGGGCAGGGGATGGCTACACCTTC. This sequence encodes CASRRAGDGYTF.

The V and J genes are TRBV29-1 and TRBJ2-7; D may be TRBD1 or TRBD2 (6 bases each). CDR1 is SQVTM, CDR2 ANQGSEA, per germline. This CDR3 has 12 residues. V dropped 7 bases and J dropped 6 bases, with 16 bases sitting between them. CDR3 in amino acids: CSAERRGGEQYF. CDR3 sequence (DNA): TGCAGCGCCGAACGCAGGGGAGGCGAGCAGTACTTC.

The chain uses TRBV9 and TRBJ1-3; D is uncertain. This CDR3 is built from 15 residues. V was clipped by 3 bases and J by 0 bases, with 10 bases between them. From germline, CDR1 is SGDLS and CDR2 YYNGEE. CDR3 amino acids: CASSAMGNSGNTIYF. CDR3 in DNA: TGTGCCAGCAGCGCAATGGGAAACTCTGGAAACACCATATATTTT.

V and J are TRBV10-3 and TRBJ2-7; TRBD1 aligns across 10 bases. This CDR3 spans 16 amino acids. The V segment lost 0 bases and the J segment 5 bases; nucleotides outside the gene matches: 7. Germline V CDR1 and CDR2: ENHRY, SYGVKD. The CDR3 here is CAISESRTGGRNEQYF. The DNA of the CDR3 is TGTGCCATCAGTGAGTCGAGGACAGGGGGGAGGAACGAGCAGTACTTC.

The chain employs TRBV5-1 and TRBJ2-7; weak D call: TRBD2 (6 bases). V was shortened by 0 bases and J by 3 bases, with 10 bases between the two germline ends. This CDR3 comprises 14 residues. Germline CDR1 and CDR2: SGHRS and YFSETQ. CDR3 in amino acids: CASSLGDWGYEQYF. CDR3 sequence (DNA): TGCGCCAGCAGCTTGGGGGACTGGGGCTACGAGCAGTACTTC.

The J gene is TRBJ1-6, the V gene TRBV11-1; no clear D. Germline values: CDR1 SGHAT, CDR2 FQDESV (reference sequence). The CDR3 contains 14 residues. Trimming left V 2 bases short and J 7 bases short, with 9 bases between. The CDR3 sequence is CASSLSGRNSPLHF. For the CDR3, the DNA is TGTGCCAGCAGCTTATCTGGGCGGAATTCACCCCTCCACTTT.

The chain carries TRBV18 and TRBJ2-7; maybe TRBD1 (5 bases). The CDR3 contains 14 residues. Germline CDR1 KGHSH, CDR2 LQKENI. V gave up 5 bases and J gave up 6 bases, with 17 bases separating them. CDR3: CASSIQGDSSEQYF. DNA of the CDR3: TGTGCCAGCTCAATCCAGGGTGATTCGTCCGAGCAGTACTTC.

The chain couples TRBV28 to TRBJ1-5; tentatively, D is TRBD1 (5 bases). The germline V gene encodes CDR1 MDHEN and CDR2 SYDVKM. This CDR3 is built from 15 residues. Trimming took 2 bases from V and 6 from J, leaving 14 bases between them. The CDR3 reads CASSLGGREGQPQHF. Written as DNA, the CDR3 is TGTGCCAGCAGTTTAGGGGGGAGGGAAGGTCAGCCCCAGCATTTT.

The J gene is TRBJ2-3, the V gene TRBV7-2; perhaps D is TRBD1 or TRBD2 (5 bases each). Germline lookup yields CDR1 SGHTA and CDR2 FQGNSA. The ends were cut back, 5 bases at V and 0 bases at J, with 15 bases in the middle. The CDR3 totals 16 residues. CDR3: CASSRQGDPSTDTQYF. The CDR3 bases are TGTGCCAGCAGCCGGCAGGGAGACCCTAGCACAGATACGCAGTATTTT.

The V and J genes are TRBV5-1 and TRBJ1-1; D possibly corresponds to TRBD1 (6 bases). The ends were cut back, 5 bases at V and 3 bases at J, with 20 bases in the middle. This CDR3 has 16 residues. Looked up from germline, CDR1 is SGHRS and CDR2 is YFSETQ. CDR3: CASSRGQPLSDTEAFF. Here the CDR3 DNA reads TGCGCCAGCAGTAGGGGACAACCGTTGAGCGACACTGAAGCTTTCTTT.

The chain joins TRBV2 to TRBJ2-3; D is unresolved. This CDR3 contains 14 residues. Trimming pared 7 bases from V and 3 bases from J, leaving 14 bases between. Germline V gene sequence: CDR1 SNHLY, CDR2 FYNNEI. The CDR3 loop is CASNSPFHTDTQYF. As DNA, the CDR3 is TGTGCCAGCAACTCCCCTTTCCATACAGATACGCAGTATTTT.

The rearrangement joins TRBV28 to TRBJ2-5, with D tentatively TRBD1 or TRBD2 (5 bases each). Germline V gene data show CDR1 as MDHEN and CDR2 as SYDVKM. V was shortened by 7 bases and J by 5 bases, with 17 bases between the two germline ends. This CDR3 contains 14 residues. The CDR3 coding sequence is TGTGCCAGCAATGGGGCAGGAGGATGGGAGACCCAGTACTTC. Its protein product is CASNGAGGWETQYF.